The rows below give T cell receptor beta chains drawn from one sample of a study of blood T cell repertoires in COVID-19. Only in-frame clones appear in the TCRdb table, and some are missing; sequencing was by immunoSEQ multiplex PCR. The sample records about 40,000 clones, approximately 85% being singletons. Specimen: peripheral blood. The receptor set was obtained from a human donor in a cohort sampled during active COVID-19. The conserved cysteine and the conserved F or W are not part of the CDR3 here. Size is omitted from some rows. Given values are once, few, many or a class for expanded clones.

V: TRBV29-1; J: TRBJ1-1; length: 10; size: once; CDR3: SAGQGDTEAF
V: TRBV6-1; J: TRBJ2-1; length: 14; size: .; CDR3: ASSGRQGASYNEQF
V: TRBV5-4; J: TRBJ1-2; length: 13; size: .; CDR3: ASSFRDTSNYGYT
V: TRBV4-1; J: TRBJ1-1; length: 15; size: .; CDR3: ASSHPPGRLGNTEAF
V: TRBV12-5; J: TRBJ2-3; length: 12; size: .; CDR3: ASGLTGETDTQY
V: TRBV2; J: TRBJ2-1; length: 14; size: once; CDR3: ASSETSGGGDNEQF
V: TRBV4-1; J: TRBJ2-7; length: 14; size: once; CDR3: ASSQESGLGSYEQY
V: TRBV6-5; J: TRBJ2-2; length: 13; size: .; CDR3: ASSKPRGNTGELF
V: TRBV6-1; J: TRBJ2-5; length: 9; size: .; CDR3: ASSDGPSGY
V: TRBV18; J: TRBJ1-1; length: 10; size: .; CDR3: ASSRVDTEAF
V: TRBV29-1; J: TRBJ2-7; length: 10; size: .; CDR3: SVGGTGDEQY
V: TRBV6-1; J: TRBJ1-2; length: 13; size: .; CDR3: ASSEVRAGHYGYT
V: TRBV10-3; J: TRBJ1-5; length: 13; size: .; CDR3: AISGGQAGNQPQH
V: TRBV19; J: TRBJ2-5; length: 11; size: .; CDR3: ASSIQGSETQY
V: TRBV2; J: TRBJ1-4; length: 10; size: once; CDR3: ASSSPGKKLF
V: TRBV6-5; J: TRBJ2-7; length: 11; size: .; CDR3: ASSRGQYYEQY
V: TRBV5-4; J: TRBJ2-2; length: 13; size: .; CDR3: ASSLGGENTGELF
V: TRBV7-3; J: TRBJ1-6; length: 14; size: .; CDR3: ATHRREGGRASPLH
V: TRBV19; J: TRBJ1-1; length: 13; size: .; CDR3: ASSMLRGRRTEAF
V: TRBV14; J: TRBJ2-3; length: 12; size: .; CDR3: ASSRDRATDTQY
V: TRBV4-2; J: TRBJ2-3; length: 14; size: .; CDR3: ASSVRTGGPPDTQY
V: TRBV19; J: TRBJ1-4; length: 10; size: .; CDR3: ASQGGGEKLF
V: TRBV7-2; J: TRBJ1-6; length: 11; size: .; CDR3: ASKAGGISPLH
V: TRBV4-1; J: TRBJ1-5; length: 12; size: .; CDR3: ASSVGVRDQPQH
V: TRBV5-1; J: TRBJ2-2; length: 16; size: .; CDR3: ASSPLGPGQPNTGELF
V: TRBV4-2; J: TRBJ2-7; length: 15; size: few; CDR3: ASSQGIRGGGFYEQY